This record concerns one TCR beta chain sequence. Its antigen is still unknown. No much larger clonotype is one base removed from it; base qualities were not supplied. The library was generated by the immunoSEQ multiplex PCR assay. The immuneACCESS repertoire file appears here via TCRdb, limited to in-frame rearrangements. These files lack a portion of the clones; in checked studies, under half of the deficit traces to unresolved V genes, and the cause of the others is not known. This sample gives roughly 90,000 clones in total; 60% to 85% of them show up just once. 4% of the sample comes from the top ten. CDR1 and CDR2 are read off the germline V gene as SGHRS and YFSETQ. The CDR3, cysteine through phenylalanine, is 15 amino acids long. Of the read, only the CDR3 DNA is kept; its 45 bases are in frame from base 1. The data are from a study of radiotherapy plus CTLA-4 blockade in lung cancer (dated 2018 in TCRdb). Regarding the complete study: Objective responses occurred in approximately 17% of enrolled patients, and under 40% achieved disease control.

Points the paper makes about the study in general: TCR clones derived from tumors expanded in peripheral blood after treatment with radiotherapy and ipilimumab. Increased serum interferon-beta after radiation, together with early dynamic changes in blood T cell clones, were reported to be the strongest predictors of response.

The study tested focal radiation therapy combined with CTLA-4 blockade (ipilimumab) in patients with chemo-refractory metastatic non-small-cell lung cancer. The input for sequencing was peripheral blood, taken from a patient treated with radiotherapy plus ipilimumab. The clonotype was recovered from a human donor with non-small cell lung cancer who had a partial response to radiotherapy plus ipilimumab. Some clones in this sample may be carry-over from other donors' samples. Rearrangement joined TRBV5-1 to TRBJ2-5; TRBD1 is perhaps the D gene, given 6 matching bases. Matching the DNA end better, TRBJ2-7 makes the J call doubtful. CDR3 region: CASSLLGEQGDEQYF. Here is the DNA: TGCGCCAGCAGCTTATTGGGGGAACAGGGTGACGAGCAGTACTTC.